The rows below give T cell receptor beta chains drawn from one sample of a study of T cells in localized non-small cell lung cancer. Clones were sequenced by immunoSEQ multiplex PCR, and TCRdb holds only the in-frame ones, with some missing. The sample carries around 40,000 clones, roughly 86% recorded once. Specimen: peripheral blood, collected before any cancer treatment. These receptors were taken from a man between 40 and 75 years old with stage I lung adenocarcinoma. CDR3s include the opening cysteine and the closing phenylalanine or tryptophan. The D gene is left open where the match is weak. Clone size appears in some rows only: once, few, many, or a class for an expanded clone.

clone_size	v_call	d_call	j_call	cdr3_nt	cdr3_aa
-	TRBV2	TRBD1	TRBJ2-7	TGTGCCAGCAGTCGGGACAGGAGATCCTACGAGCAGTACTTC	CASSRDRRSYEQYF
-	TRBV6-5	-	TRBJ2-2	TGTGCCAGCGGACTCCCGGGAACCGGGGAGCTGTTTTTT	CASGLPGTGELFF
-	TRBV7-3	-	TRBJ2-3	TGTGCCAGCAGCCCTTCTAGCGTTTCAGATACGCAGTATTTT	CASSPSSVSDTQYF
-	TRBV7-2	-	TRBJ2-6	TGTGCCAGCGGAAGGGACTCTGGGGCCAACGTCCTGACTTTC	CASGRDSGANVLTF
-	TRBV5-5	TRBD1	TRBJ1-1	TGTGCCAGCAGCTTGGAGGGACAGGGGGAGACTGAAGCTTTCTTT	CASSLEGQGETEAFF
-	TRBV5-1	-	TRBJ1-3	TGCGCCAGCAGCACCGACCCGGGCCGAGGTGGAAACACCATATATTTT	CASSTDPGRGGNTIYF
-	TRBV5-6	TRBD2	TRBJ2-1	TGTGCCAGCAGCTCGGGACTAGCGGGGTATGAGCAGTTCTTC	CASSSGLAGYEQFF
-	TRBV9	-	TRBJ2-6	TGTGCCAGCAGCGGAGACTCTGGGGCCAACGTCCTGACTTTC	CASSGDSGANVLTF
-	TRBV4-2	-	TRBJ2-3	TGTGCCAGCAGCCAAGACAGGCCTTCGGATACGCAGTATTTT	CASSQDRPSDTQYF
-	TRBV28	-	TRBJ2-2	TGTGCCAGCAGTCAAACCCTCACGAACACCGGGGAGCTGTTTTTT	CASSQTLTNTGELFF
-	TRBV5-1	TRBD1	TRBJ2-5	TGCGCCAGCAGCTTGGGGACAGGGGGCCGAGAGACCCAGTACTTC	CASSLGTGGRETQYF
-	TRBV29-1	-	TRBJ2-3	TGCAGCGTTGACTTTACAGGAGATACGCAGTATTTT	CSVDFTGDTQYF
-	TRBV18	-	TRBJ1-2	TGTGCCAGCTCACCACCAGGGGGCTATGGCTACACCTTC	CASSPPGGYGYTF
once	TRBV27	-	TRBJ1-1	TGTGCCAGCAGTTTTTCCCTCGGGAACACTGAAGCTTTCTTT	CASSFSLGNTEAFF